These T cell receptor beta chains were read from a single sample in a study of T-cell reconstitution after alpha-beta-depleted transplantation in children. In TCRdb, the PCR reads were re-called with MiXCR into one record per CDR3 protein. Of 600,000 or so distinct CDR3 sequences listed, under 25% are singletons. This specimen consisted of PBMCs, mostly from graft donor cells, obtained 360 days after TCRalphabeta/CD19-depleted stem cell transplant. Every receptor here comes from a boy in the first two years of life who had a stem cell transplant for acute myeloid leukemia, so the T cells may come from the graft donor. CDR3s include the opening cysteine and the closing phenylalanine or tryptophan. The D gene is left open where the match is weak. Size is stated for part of the rows, as once, few or many counts, or as a class when the clone is expanded.

CDR3 protein: CSAPPHGYGYTF
CDR3 DNA: TGCAGTGCCCCACCGCATGGGTATGGCTACACCTTC
D gene: NA
J gene: TRBJ1-2
clone size: few
V gene: TRBV20-1

CDR3 protein: CASGANNEQFF
CDR3 DNA: TGCGCCAGCGGGGCTAACAATGAGCAGTTCTTC
D gene: NA
J gene: TRBJ2-1
clone size: few
V gene: TRBV5-1

CDR3 protein: CAVQPGQGNEQFF
CDR3 DNA: TGTGCCGTCCAGCCGGGACAGGGCAATGAGCAGTTCTTC
D gene: TRBD1
J gene: TRBJ2-1
clone size: NA
V gene: TRBV7-8

CDR3 protein: CASSFGRGRSPNQPQHF
CDR3 DNA: TGTGCCAGCAGCTTCGGTAGGGGCCGATCCCCGAATCAGCCCCAGCATTTT
D gene: NA
J gene: TRBJ1-5
clone size: many
V gene: TRBV7-9

CDR3 protein: CATSSTIAGEQETQYF
CDR3 DNA: TGTGCCACCAGCAGTACTATAGCGGGGGAGCAAGAGACCCAGTACTTC
D gene: TRBD2
J gene: TRBJ2-5
clone size: NA
V gene: TRBV15

CDR3 protein: CASSYGLGSPAFF
CDR3 DNA: TGTGCCAGCAGTTACGGTTTAGGGTCTCCAGCTTTCTTT
D gene: NA
J gene: TRBJ1-1
clone size: NA
V gene: TRBV6-6

CDR3 protein: CSVSRGTGQPQHF
CDR3 DNA: TGCAGCGTTTCGAGGGGGACGGGCCAGCCCCAGCATTTT
D gene: NA
J gene: TRBJ1-5
clone size: few
V gene: TRBV29-1

CDR3 protein: CASSAGSVWKDTQYF
CDR3 DNA: TGTGCCAGCAGTGCCGGCAGCGTTTGGAAAGATACGCAGTATTTT
D gene: NA
J gene: TRBJ2-3
clone size: many
V gene: TRBV12-3/TRBV12-4

CDR3 protein: CASSSQGSNYGYTF
CDR3 DNA: TGCGCCAGCAGCTCACAGGGCTCTAACTATGGCTACACCTTC
D gene: NA
J gene: TRBJ1-2
clone size: NA
V gene: TRBV5-1

CDR3 protein: CASSLDGTGGNEQYF
CDR3 DNA: TGTGCCAGCAGCTTAGATGGGACAGGGGGAAACGAGCAGTACTTC
D gene: TRBD1
J gene: TRBJ2-7
clone size: many
V gene: TRBV7-9

CDR3 protein: CASSVGGQGKQYF
CDR3 DNA: TGTGCCAGCAGCGTAGGTGGACAGGGGAAGCAGTACTTC
D gene: TRBD1
J gene: TRBJ2-7
clone size: many
V gene: TRBV9

CDR3 protein: CASSGQASGATDTQYF
CDR3 DNA: TGTGCCAGCAGCGGTCAGGCTAGCGGGGCCACAGATACGCAGTATTTT
D gene: TRBD2
J gene: TRBJ2-3
clone size: NA
V gene: TRBV6-1

CDR3 protein: CASRSRLNTEAFF
CDR3 DNA: TGTGCCAGCAGAAGCCGATTGAACACTGAAGCTTTCTTT
D gene: NA
J gene: TRBJ1-1
clone size: many
V gene: TRBV27

CDR3 protein: CASSLREIPGELFF
CDR3 DNA: TGTGCCAGCAGCTTGAGGGAAATCCCCGGGGAGCTGTTTTTT
D gene: NA
J gene: TRBJ2-2
clone size: many
V gene: TRBV5-6

CDR3 protein: CSARAGDGNEKLFF
CDR3 DNA: TGCAGTGCTAGAGCCGGGGACGGGAATGAAAAACTGTTTTTT
D gene: NA
J gene: TRBJ1-4
clone size: many
V gene: TRBV20-1

CDR3 protein: CASSLAGTLYNEQFF
CDR3 DNA: TGTGCCAGCAGCTTGGCCGGGACACTCTACAATGAGCAGTTCTTC
D gene: NA
J gene: TRBJ2-1
clone size: NA
V gene: TRBV5-5

CDR3 protein: CSVLRWDRRTEAFF
CDR3 DNA: TGCAGCGTGCTGAGGTGGGACAGACGCACTGAAGCTTTCTTT
D gene: TRBD1
J gene: TRBJ1-1
clone size: many
V gene: TRBV29-1

CDR3 protein: CASSPRGGANNSPLHF
CDR3 DNA: TGTGCCAGCAGCCCCCGCGGAGGGGCTAATAATTCACCCCTCCACTTT
D gene: NA
J gene: TRBJ1-6
clone size: NA
V gene: TRBV4-2

CDR3 protein: CASSVLTGEVDEQFF
CDR3 DNA: TGTGCCAGCAGCGTTTTGACAGGGGAAGTCGATGAGCAGTTCTTC
D gene: TRBD1
J gene: TRBJ2-1
clone size: NA
V gene: TRBV9

CDR3 protein: CASSPRWGDYGYTF
CDR3 DNA: TGCGCCAGCAGCCCCCGTTGGGGGGACTATGGCTACACCTTC
D gene: NA
J gene: TRBJ1-2
clone size: NA
V gene: TRBV5-1

CDR3 protein: CASSLSRGGYTDTQYF
CDR3 DNA: TGTGCCAGCAGCTTATCCCGGGGGGGGTACACAGATACGCAGTATTTT
D gene: TRBD2
J gene: TRBJ2-3
clone size: NA
V gene: TRBV7-2

CDR3 protein: CASSYSAGGPVGTQYF
CDR3 DNA: TGTGCCAGCAGTTACTCAGCGGGGGGCCCCGTGGGTACGCAGTATTTT
D gene: TRBD2
J gene: TRBJ2-3
clone size: once
V gene: TRBV6-5

CDR3 protein: CATSRGGSSYNEQFF
CDR3 DNA: TGTGCCACCAGCAGAGGCGGGAGCTCCTACAATGAGCAGTTCTTC
D gene: TRBD2
J gene: TRBJ2-1
clone size: NA
V gene: TRBV15

CDR3 protein: CASSVGALSGSSYNEQFF
CDR3 DNA: TGCGCCAGCAGCGTTGGGGCGCTTAGCGGCAGCTCCTACAATGAGCAGTTCTTC
D gene: NA
J gene: TRBJ2-1
clone size: once
V gene: TRBV5-1

CDR3 protein: CASSSKIPFTNPGELFF
CDR3 DNA: TGTGCCAGCAGTTCTAAGATTCCCTTCACGAACCCCGGGGAGCTGTTTTTT
D gene: NA
J gene: TRBJ2-2
clone size: NA
V gene: TRBV27

CDR3 protein: CASSSSPGQSATNEKLFF
CDR3 DNA: TGCGCCAGCAGCTCGTCCCCGGGACAGAGTGCAACTAATGAAAAACTGTTTTTT
D gene: TRBD1
J gene: TRBJ1-4
clone size: many
V gene: TRBV5-1

CDR3 protein: CASHRDGTGDEQYF
CDR3 DNA: TGTGCCAGCCATAGGGACGGGACAGGGGACGAGCAGTACTTC
D gene: TRBD1
J gene: TRBJ2-7
clone size: few
V gene: TRBV6-5

CDR3 protein: CASKGQGATGELFF
CDR3 DNA: TGTGCCAGCAAAGGACAGGGGGCTACCGGGGAGCTGTTTTTT
D gene: TRBD1
J gene: TRBJ2-2
clone size: NA
V gene: TRBV27

CDR3 protein: CAISEGQSPFF
CDR3 DNA: TGTGCCATCAGTGAGGGACAGTCGCCGTTCTTC
D gene: NA
J gene: TRBJ2-1
clone size: many
V gene: TRBV10-3

CDR3 protein: CASSLGRYAETQYF
CDR3 DNA: TGCGCCAGCAGCTTGGGGAGGTATGCGGAGACCCAGTACTTC
D gene: NA
J gene: TRBJ2-5
clone size: NA
V gene: TRBV5-1

CDR3 protein: CASSLRWGETQYF
CDR3 DNA: TGTGCCAGCAGTTTACGTTGGGGGGAGACCCAGTACTTC
D gene: NA
J gene: TRBJ2-5
clone size: many
V gene: TRBV12-3/TRBV12-4

CDR3 protein: CSASLSLAGGTYEQYF
CDR3 DNA: TGCAGTGCTAGCCTCTCGCTAGCGGGGGGGACCTACGAGCAGTACTTC
D gene: TRBD2
J gene: TRBJ2-7
clone size: NA
V gene: TRBV20-1

CDR3 protein: CSAEDRRGGEKLFF
CDR3 DNA: TGCAGTGCTGAGGACAGGAGGGGGGGTGAAAAACTGTTTTTT
D gene: TRBD1
J gene: TRBJ1-4
clone size: NA
V gene: TRBV20-1

CDR3 protein: CASKGRAREYNEQFF
CDR3 DNA: TGTGCTAGTAAGGGGAGGGCCAGGGAGTACAATGAGCAGTTCTTC
D gene: TRBD2
J gene: TRBJ2-1
clone size: few
V gene: TRBV12-5

CDR3 protein: CASSLVEPESTDTQYF
CDR3 DNA: TGTGCCAGCAGCTTAGTAGAGCCAGAAAGCACAGATACGCAGTATTTT
D gene: NA
J gene: TRBJ2-3
clone size: NA
V gene: TRBV7-6

CDR3 protein: CASSYKRGVGNGYTF
CDR3 DNA: TGTGCCAGCAGTTACAAGAGGGGTGTGGGAAATGGCTACACCTTC
D gene: NA
J gene: TRBJ1-2
clone size: NA
V gene: TRBV6-5

CDR3 protein: CASSTGGGELFF
CDR3 DNA: TGTGCCAGCAGTACCGGCGGGGGGGAGCTGTTTTTT
D gene: NA
J gene: TRBJ2-2
clone size: NA
V gene: TRBV27

CDR3 protein: CASSGPGGETQYF
CDR3 DNA: TGTGCCAGCAGCGGTCCAGGGGGGGAGACCCAGTACTTC
D gene: NA
J gene: TRBJ2-5
clone size: NA
V gene: TRBV11-2

CDR3 protein: CSARDPTGPVGETQYF
CDR3 DNA: TGCAGTGCTAGAGACCCGACCGGACCGGTTGGGGAGACCCAGTACTTC
D gene: NA
J gene: TRBJ2-5
clone size: NA
V gene: TRBV20-1

CDR3 protein: CSADDRRGQETQYF
CDR3 DNA: TGCAGTGCTGATGACAGGAGGGGGCAAGAGACCCAGTACTTC
D gene: NA
J gene: TRBJ2-5
clone size: many
V gene: TRBV20-1

CDR3 protein: CASSLRDRPNTEAFF
CDR3 DNA: TGCGCCAGCAGCCTCCGGGACAGGCCCAACACTGAAGCTTTCTTT
D gene: TRBD1
J gene: TRBJ1-1
clone size: once
V gene: TRBV4-3

CDR3 protein: CASSLEQGWGEQYF
CDR3 DNA: TGCGCCAGCAGCCTCGAACAGGGATGGGGGGAGCAGTACTTC
D gene: NA
J gene: TRBJ2-7
clone size: many
V gene: TRBV4-3

CDR3 protein: CASTPFNDTQYF
CDR3 DNA: TGTGCCAGCACCCCCTTTAATGATACGCAGTATTTT
D gene: NA
J gene: TRBJ2-3
clone size: few
V gene: TRBV27

CDR3 protein: CASSFAGTGLDPSNTGELFF
CDR3 DNA: TGTGCCAGCAGTTTTGCTGGGACGGGACTAGACCCCTCGAACACCGGGGAGCTGTTTTTT
D gene: TRBD2
J gene: TRBJ2-2
clone size: few
V gene: TRBV12-3/TRBV12-4

CDR3 protein: CSVRRGPEDTQYF
CDR3 DNA: TGCAGCGTCCGCAGGGGGCCTGAAGATACGCAGTATTTT
D gene: TRBD1
J gene: TRBJ2-3
clone size: NA
V gene: TRBV29-1

CDR3 protein: CAWSLYTGREKLFF
CDR3 DNA: TGTGCCTGGAGTCTCTATACAGGAAGAGAAAAACTGTTTTTT
D gene: NA
J gene: TRBJ1-4
clone size: many
V gene: TRBV30